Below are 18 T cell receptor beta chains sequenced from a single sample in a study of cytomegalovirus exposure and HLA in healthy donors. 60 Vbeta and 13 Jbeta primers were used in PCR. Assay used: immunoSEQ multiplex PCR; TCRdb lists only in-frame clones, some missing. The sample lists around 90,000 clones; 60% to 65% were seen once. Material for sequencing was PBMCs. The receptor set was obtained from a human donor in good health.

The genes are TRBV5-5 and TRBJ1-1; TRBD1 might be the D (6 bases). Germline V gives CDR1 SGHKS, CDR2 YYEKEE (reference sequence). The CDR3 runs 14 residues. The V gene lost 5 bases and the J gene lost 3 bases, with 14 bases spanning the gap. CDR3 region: CASRADRSHTEAFF. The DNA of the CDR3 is TGTGCCAGCAGGGCGGACAGATCCCACACTGAAGCTTTCTTT.

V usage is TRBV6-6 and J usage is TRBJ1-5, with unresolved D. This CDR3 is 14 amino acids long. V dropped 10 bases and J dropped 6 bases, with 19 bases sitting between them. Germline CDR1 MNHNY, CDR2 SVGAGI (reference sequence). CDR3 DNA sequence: TGTGCCACCGGCGGAAGTACGGGAATTCAGCCCCAGCATTTT. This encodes CATGGSTGIQPQHF.

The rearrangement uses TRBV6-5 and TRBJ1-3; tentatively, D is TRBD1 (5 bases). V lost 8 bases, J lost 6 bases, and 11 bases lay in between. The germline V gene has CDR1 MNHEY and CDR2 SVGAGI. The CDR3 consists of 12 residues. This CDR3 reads CASRSGINTIYF. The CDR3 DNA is TGTGCCAGCCGGTCAGGGATAAACACCATATATTTT.

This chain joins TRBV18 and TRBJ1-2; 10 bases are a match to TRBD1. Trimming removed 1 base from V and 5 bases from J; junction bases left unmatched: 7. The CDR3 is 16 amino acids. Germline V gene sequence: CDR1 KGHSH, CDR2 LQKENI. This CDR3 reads CASSPLGTGDTYGYTF. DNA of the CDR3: TGTGCCAGCTCACCACTCGGGACAGGGGACACTTATGGCTACACCTTC.

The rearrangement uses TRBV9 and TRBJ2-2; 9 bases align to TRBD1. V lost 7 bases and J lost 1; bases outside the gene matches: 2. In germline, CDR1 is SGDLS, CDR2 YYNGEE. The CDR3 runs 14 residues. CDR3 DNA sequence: TGTGCCAGCGGGGGACAGGGGAACACCGGGGAGCTGTTTTTT. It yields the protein CASGGQGNTGELFF.

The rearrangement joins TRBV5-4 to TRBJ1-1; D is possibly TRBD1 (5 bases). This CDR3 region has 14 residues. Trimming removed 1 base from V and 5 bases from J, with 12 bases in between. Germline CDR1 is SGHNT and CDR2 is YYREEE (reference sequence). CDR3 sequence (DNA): TGTGCCAGCAGCTTGCAGGGTCTAGGGACTGAAGCTTTCTTT. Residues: CASSLQGLGTEAFF.

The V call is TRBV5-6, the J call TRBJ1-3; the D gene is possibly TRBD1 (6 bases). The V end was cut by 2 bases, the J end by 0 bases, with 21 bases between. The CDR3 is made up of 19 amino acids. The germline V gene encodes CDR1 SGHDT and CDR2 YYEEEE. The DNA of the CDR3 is TGTGCCAGCAGCTTATATATTGGACAGTCCTTAAGCTCTGGAAACACCATATATTTT. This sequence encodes CASSLYIGQSLSSGNTIYF. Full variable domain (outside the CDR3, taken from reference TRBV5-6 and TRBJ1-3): DAGVTQSPTHLIKTRGQQVTLRCSPKSGHDTVSWYQQALGQGPQFIFQYYEEEERQRGNFPDRFSGHQFPNYSSELNVNALLLGDSALYLCASSLYIGQSLSSGNTIYFGEGSWLTVV.

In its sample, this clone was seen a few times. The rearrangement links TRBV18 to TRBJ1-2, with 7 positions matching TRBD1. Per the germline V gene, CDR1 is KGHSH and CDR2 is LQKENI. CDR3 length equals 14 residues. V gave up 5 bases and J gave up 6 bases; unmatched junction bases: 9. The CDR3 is CASSFGRQGDGYTF. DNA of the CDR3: TGTGCCAGCTCATTCGGGCGCCAGGGGGATGGCTACACCTTC. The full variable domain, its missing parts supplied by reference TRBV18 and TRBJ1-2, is NAGVMQNPRHLVRRRGQEARLRCSPMKGHSHVYWYRQLPEEGLKFMVYLQKENIIDESGMPKERFSAEFPKEGPSILRIQQVVRGDSAAYFCASSFGRQGDGYTFGSGTRLTVV.

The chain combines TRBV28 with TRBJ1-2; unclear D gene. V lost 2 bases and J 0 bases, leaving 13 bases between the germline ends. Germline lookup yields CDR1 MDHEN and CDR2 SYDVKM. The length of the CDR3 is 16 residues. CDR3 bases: TGTGCCAGCAGTTTAGGGCCCTACATAGCTAACTATGGCTACACCTTC. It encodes CASSLGPYIANYGYTF.

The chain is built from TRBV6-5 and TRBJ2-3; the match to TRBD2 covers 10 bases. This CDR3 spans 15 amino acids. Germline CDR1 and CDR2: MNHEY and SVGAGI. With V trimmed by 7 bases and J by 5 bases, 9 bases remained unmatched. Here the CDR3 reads CASTLRASGGDTQYF. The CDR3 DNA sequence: TGTGCCAGCACCCTTAGGGCTAGCGGGGGAGATACGCAGTATTTT.

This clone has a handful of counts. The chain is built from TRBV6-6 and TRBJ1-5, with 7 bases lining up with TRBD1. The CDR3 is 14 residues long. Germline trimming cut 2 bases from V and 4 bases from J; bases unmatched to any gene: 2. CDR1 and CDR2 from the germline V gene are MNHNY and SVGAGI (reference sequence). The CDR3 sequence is CASSYQTGNQPQHF. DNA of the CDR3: TGTGCCAGCAGTTACCAGACAGGGAATCAGCCCCAGCATTTT.

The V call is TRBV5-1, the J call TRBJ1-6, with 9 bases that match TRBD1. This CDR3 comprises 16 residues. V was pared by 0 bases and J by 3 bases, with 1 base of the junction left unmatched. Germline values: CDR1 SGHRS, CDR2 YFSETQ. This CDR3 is CASSLAGQGYNSPLHF. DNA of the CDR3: TGCGCCAGCAGCTTGGCGGGACAGGGCTATAATTCACCCCTCCACTTT.

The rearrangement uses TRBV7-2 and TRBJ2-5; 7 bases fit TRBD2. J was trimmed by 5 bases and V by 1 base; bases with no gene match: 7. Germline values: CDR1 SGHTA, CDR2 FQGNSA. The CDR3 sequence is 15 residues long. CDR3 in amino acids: CASSLVSGLGETQYF. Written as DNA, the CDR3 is TGTGCCAGCAGCTTAGTCTCTGGACTAGGGGAGACCCAGTACTTC.

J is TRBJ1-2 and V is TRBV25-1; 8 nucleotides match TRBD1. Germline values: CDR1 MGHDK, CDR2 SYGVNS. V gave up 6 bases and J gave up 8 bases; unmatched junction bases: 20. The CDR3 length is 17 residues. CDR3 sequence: CASSGVTGGRFWEGYTF. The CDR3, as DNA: TGTGCCAGCAGCGGTGTAACAGGGGGAAGATTTTGGGAGGGCTACACCTTC.

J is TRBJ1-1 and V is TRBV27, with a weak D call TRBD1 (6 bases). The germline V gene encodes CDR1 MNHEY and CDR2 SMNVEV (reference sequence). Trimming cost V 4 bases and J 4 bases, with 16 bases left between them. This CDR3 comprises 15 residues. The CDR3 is CASSSRQESSTEAFF. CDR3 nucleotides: TGTGCCAGCAGTTCCCGACAGGAATCGAGCACTGAAGCTTTCTTT.

CDR3 amino acids: CASSPTGAYGYTF. DNA of the CDR3: TGTGCCAGCAGTCCCACAGGGGCCTATGGCTACACCTTC. V and J are TRBV6-5 and TRBJ1-2, with 7 bases aligning to TRBD1. The CDR3 runs 13 residues. J was trimmed by 4 bases and V by 5 bases; bases with no gene match: 4. Germline assignment: CDR1 MNHEY and CDR2 SVGAGI.

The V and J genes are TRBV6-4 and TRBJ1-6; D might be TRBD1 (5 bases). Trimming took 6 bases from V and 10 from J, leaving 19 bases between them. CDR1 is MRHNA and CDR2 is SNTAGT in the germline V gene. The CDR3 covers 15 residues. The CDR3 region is CASSRESQGRSPLHF. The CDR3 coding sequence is TGTGCCAGCAGCAGGGAAAGCCAGGGTCGGTCACCCCTCCACTTT.

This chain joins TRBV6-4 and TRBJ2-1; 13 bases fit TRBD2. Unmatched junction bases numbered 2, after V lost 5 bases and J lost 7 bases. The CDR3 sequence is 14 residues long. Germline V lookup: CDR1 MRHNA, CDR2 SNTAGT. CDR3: CASSTSGGANEQFF. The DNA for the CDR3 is TGTGCCAGCAGTACTAGCGGGGGGGCGAATGAGCAGTTCTTC.